One and the same sample provided the 10 T cell receptor beta chains below, sequenced in a study of blood T cell repertoires in COVID-19 (TCRdb year 2020). The library was produced with the immunoSEQ multiplex PCR assay. TCRdb's version of the immuneACCESS table is confined to in-frame rearrangements and falls short of the full clone set. An unresolved V gene accounts for under half of the shortfall where checked; the remainder is of unknown origin. This sample comprises 25,000 or so clones, 88% of them detected only once. The ten most abundant clones make up about 8.4% of the sample. The source material was peripheral blood. Receptor source: a woman between 45 and 60 years old with active COVID-19.

The rearrangement joins TRBV5-1 to TRBJ1-6, with 7 bases that match TRBD1. Trimming took 4 bases from V and 0 from J; bases not matched to a gene: 1. Germline V lookup: CDR1 SGHRS, CDR2 YFSETQ. The CDR3 covers 15 residues. The CDR3: CASSAGGSYNSPLHF. The CDR3 coding sequence is TGCGCCAGCAGCGCAGGGGGCTCCTATAATTCACCCCTCCACTTT.

The chain couples TRBV5-1 to TRBJ2-7; 8 nucleotides match TRBD2. Trimming took 1 base from V and 5 from J; bases not matched to a gene: 2. The CDR3 covers 13 residues. CDR1 is SGHRS and CDR2 is YFSETQ in the germline V gene. The DNA of the CDR3 is TGCGCCAGCAGCTTGCGGGGGGGCCACGAGCAGTACTTC. This translates into CASSLRGGHEQYF.

Turning to this clone: Other nucleotide sequences from this sample produce the same CDR3. The chain employs TRBV9 and TRBJ1-1; tentative D call: TRBD1 (6 bases). CDR3 length equals 14 residues. CDR1 is SGDLS, CDR2 YYNGEE, per germline. Trimming left V 2 bases short and J 0 bases short, with 8 bases between. Here the CDR3 reads CASSVTGMNTEAFF. CDR3 in DNA: TGTGCCAGCAGCGTTACAGGGATGAACACTGAAGCTTTCTTT.

This chain uses TRBV9 with TRBJ1-3, with D uncertain. There are 14 residues in the CDR3. Trimming left V 2 bases short and J 0 bases short, with 6 bases between. CDR1 SGDLS and CDR2 YYNGEE come from the germline V gene. Written as DNA, the CDR3 is TGTGCCAGCAGCGTTTCAAACTCTGGAAACACCATATATTTT. Its protein is CASSVSNSGNTIYF.

The chain is built from TRBV4-1 and TRBJ2-5; maybe TRBD2 (6 bases). This CDR3 comprises 15 residues. Germline CDR1 and CDR2: MGHRA and YSYEKL. Trimming stripped 1 base from V and 5 bases from J, with 14 bases between. The CDR3 DNA reads as TGCGCCAGCAGCCAAGCTGGTACTAGCTACGAGACCCAGTACTTC. This encodes CASSQAGTSYETQYF.

This chain connects TRBV5-1 to TRBJ2-2, with 11 positions matching TRBD1. Germline CDR1 is SGHRS and CDR2 is YFSETQ. This CDR3 contains 14 residues. Trimming at V came to 4 bases and at J to 6 bases, leaving 2 bases not matched to a gene. CDR3: CASSRGQGAGELFF. The CDR3 DNA follows: TGCGCCAGCAGCCGGGGACAGGGGGCCGGGGAGCTGTTTTTT.

This clone was detected only a few times. The rearrangement joins TRBV7-8 to TRBJ2-3; 11 nucleotides line up with TRBD2. The V segment lost 7 bases and the J segment 0 bases; nucleotides outside the gene matches: 9. The CDR3 length is 17 residues. Germline CDR1 is SGHVS and CDR2 is FQNEAQ. The DNA of the CDR3 is TGTGCCAGCACCCTAGCGGGAGGCTTCCTTAGCACAGATACGCAGTATTTT. Translation: CASTLAGGFLSTDTQYF.

The chain has TRBV7-9 and TRBJ1-6; no firm D call. The CDR3 covers 13 residues. The germline V gene has CDR1 SEHNR and CDR2 FQNEAQ (reference sequence). Trimming pared 3 bases from V and 8 bases from J, leaving 8 bases between. The chain's CDR3 is CASSLEGDSPLHF. In DNA, the CDR3 is TGTGCCAGCAGCTTGGAAGGAGATTCACCCCTCCACTTT.

V usage is TRBV7-9 and J usage is TRBJ2-2, with TRBD2 identical over 14 bases. The V and J ends lost 5 bases and 4 bases, in that order; junction bases with no gene match: 6. The CDR3 sequence is 17 residues long. In germline, CDR1 is SEHNR, CDR2 FQNEAQ (reference sequence). CDR3: CASSPGLAGVGTGELFF. The CDR3, as DNA: TGTGCCAGCAGCCCGGGACTAGCGGGAGTCGGCACCGGGGAGCTGTTTTTT.

The rearrangement joins TRBV3-1 (or the pseudogene TRBV3-2) to TRBJ1-5; 7 bases map to TRBD1. In germline, CDR1 is LGHDT, CDR2 YNNKEL (reference sequence). J gave up 3 bases and V 0 bases, and 2 bases lay outside the gene matches. CDR3 length: 15 amino acids. Here the CDR3 DNA reads TGTGCCAGCAGCCAAGACACAGGGGACAATCAGCCCCAGCATTTT. Translation: CASSQDTGDNQPQHF.